These 10 T cell receptor beta chains were sequenced from one sample in a study of CD8 T cells in ankylosing spondylitis. From the 5' RACE reads, TCRdb called clonotypes with MiXCR, one entry per CDR3 protein. The top ten hold about a sixth of the sample, which has about 390,000 distinct CDR3 sequences, approximately 20% seen once. Points from the study as a whole: Typical of ankylosing spondylitis blood, it appeared, was a TCR beta motif of about eight highly homologous variants.

No antigen has been identified for these receptors. The sample was blood, either unsorted or a sorted T cell fraction (not recorded which). These receptors all come from a male donor with ankylosing spondylitis.

This CDR3 reads CSVRTSGSTDTGELFF. In DNA, the CDR3 is TGCAGCGTCAGGACTAGCGGGAGTACAGACACCGGGGAGCTGTTTTTT. The chain couples TRBV29-1 to TRBJ2-2; the match to TRBD2 covers 13 bases. CDR1 is SQVTM, CDR2 ANQGSEA, per germline. CDR3 size: 16 residues. The V and J ends lost 6 bases and 3 bases, in that order; junction bases with no gene match: 7.

This sequence joins TRBV5-1 and TRBJ2-7; D gene uncertain. The CDR3 runs 13 residues. Germline V gene sequence: CDR1 SGHRS, CDR2 YFSETQ. V was cut by 4 bases and J by 7 bases, with 15 bases left in between. CDR3 region: CASSASYGREQYF. The CDR3 DNA sequence: TGCGCCAGCAGCGCCTCTTACGGGCGGGAGCAGTACTTC.

The V call is TRBV5-1, the J call TRBJ1-4, with a possible D match to TRBD1 (6 bases). The CDR3 consists of 14 residues. Trimming took off 4 bases at V and 7 bases at J, with 14 bases between the two ends. Germline lookup yields CDR1 SGHRS and CDR2 YFSETQ. CDR3 region: CASSRSGGREKLFF. The CDR3 nucleotides read TGCGCCAGCAGCCGGAGCGGGGGGCGTGAAAAACTGTTTTTT.

The chain uses TRBV5-6 and TRBJ2-1, with 11 bases lining up with TRBD1. The CDR3 spans 15 residues. With 2 bases clipped from V and 8 bases from J, the junction kept 6 bases outside the gene matches. Germline-derived CDR1 and CDR2 are SGHDT and YYEEEE. The CDR3 nucleotides read TGTGCCAGCAGCTTACCGGGACAGGGGGGTTATGAGCAGTTCTTC. Its protein product is CASSLPGQGGYEQFF. The entire variable domain, with the rest obtained from reference TRBV5-6 and TRBJ2-1, is as follows: DAGVTQSPTHLIKTRGQQVTLRCSPKSGHDTVSWYQQALGQGPQFIFQYYEEEERQRGNFPDRFSGHQFPNYSSELNVNALLLGDSALYLCASSLPGQGGYEQFFGPGTRLTVL.

At least ten counts were recorded for this clonotype. The V call is TRBV6-1, the J call TRBJ2-2; no clear D gene. There are 15 residues in the CDR3. V was cut by 6 bases and J by 4 bases, with 15 bases left in between. CDR1 is MNHNS and CDR2 is SASEGT in the germline V gene. The CDR3 nucleotides read TGTGCCAGCAGAAATAGGGATACGGGCACCGGGGAGCTGTTTTTT. Its translation: CASRNRDTGTGELFF.

The chain combines TRBV18 with TRBJ1-1; tentative D call: TRBD1 (6 bases). There are 15 residues in the CDR3. Germline V gene data show CDR1 as KGHSH and CDR2 as LQKENI. V shed 2 bases and J shed 0 bases, with 10 bases lying between them. The CDR3 coding sequence is TGTGCCAGCTCACCAACCAGGACAGTGAACACTGAAGCTTTCTTT. It is translated as CASSPTRTVNTEAFF.

This clonotype was found a few times. The genes are TRBV18 and TRBJ1-4, with D possibly TRBD1 on 5 matching bases. Germline lookup yields CDR1 KGHSH and CDR2 LQKENI. V lost 4 bases, J lost 8 bases, and 17 bases lay in between. The CDR3 is 15 amino acids. The CDR3 protein is CASSREFGAEEKLFF. The CDR3 DNA follows: TGTGCCAGCTCACGGGAATTTGGGGCGGAGGAAAAACTGTTTTTT.

This clonotype showed up just a few times. The chain joins TRBV4-2 to TRBJ2-6; D unresolved. CDR1 and CDR2 (germline): LGHNA, YNFKEQ. V was pared by 2 bases and J by 2 bases, with 7 bases between. The CDR3 sequence is 15 residues long. CDR3 nucleotide sequence: TGTGCCAGCAGCCAACGACAAGCTGGGGCCAACGTCCTGACTTTC. This gives the protein CASSQRQAGANVLTF.

The gene calls are TRBV3-1 and TRBJ2-7; no clear D. CDR1 and CDR2 from the germline V gene are LGHDT and YNNKEL (reference sequence). CDR3 length equals 11 residues. V lost 3 bases, J lost 3 bases, and 3 bases lay in between. The CDR3 DNA follows: TGTGCCAGCAGCCACGGCTACGAGCAGTACTTC. This sequence encodes CASSHGYEQYF.

This clonotype was found a few times. The chain carries TRBV7-2 and TRBJ1-6; 7 bases are shared with TRBD1. This CDR3 contains 15 residues. Germline CDR1 SGHTA, CDR2 FQGNSA. The ends lost 7 bases at V and 6 bases at J; junction bases unmatched: 9. CDR3: CASTWRDSGNSPLHF. The CDR3 bases are TGTGCCAGCACCTGGCGGGACAGTGGTAATTCACCCCTCCACTTT.